This TCR beta chain was retrieved from a study of T-cell reconstitution after alpha-beta-depleted transplantation in children. Overall study findings and caveats: Once a year had passed after transplant, T-cell counts and diversity came mostly from newly produced T cells. Expanded clones from the graft, numbering several hundred, reportedly supplied alpha-beta T cells about two months after transplant. Some patients owed their high day-60 TCRbeta diversity to surviving recipient T cells and thymic progenitors.

The authors prepared the TCRbeta library with unique molecular identifiers. MiXCR, run by TCRdb on the PCR reads, gives a single entry per CDR3 protein. The table has some 600,000 distinct CDR3 sequences, roughly 13% seen once. This clonotype showed up many times. Its antigen is undetermined. Per the germline V gene, CDR1 is ENHRY and CDR2 is SYGVKD. CDR3 length: 16 residues. The V segment lost 7 bases and the J segment 0 bases; nucleotides outside the gene matches: 8. The sample in question was PBMCs, mostly from graft donor cells, obtained 360 days after TCRalphabeta/CD19-depleted stem cell transplant. This receptor was taken from a male patient younger than 18 who had a stem cell transplant for acute myeloid leukemia, so the T cells may come from the graft donor. This rearrangement joins TRBV10-3 to TRBJ2-3; TRBD2 matches at 9 bases. The CDR3 region has the DNA TGTGCCATCATGACTAGCGGAAACCTAAGCACAGATACGCAGTATTTT. It specifies CAIMTSGNLSTDTQYF.